This TCR beta chain was documented in a study of CD8 T cells in ankylosing spondylitis. The study, taken as a whole, reports: A TCR beta motif of fewer than ten highly homologous variants appeared characteristic of ankylosing spondylitis blood. Reportedly, significant enrichment of disease-linked clones occurred in matched ankylosing spondylitis synovial fluid.

This clonotype has a handful of counts. What it binds is unknown. Germline CDR1 and CDR2: SQVTM and ANQGSEA. The CDR3 consists of 15 residues. J gave up 9 bases and V 4 bases, and 12 bases lay outside the gene matches. Library preparation for TCR beta used quantitative 5'-RACE with molecular barcodes. TCRdb analysed the 5' RACE reads with MiXCR anew, one entry per CDR3 protein. The sample has hundreds of thousands of distinct CDR3 sequences, 9.5% to 15% seen once. The clonotype comes from a male donor with ankylosing spondylitis. This chain connects TRBV29-1 to TRBJ2-1, with 10 bases that match TRBD2. The source material was blood, either unsorted or a sorted T cell fraction (not recorded which). The CDR3 spells CSVASTSGSRGEQFF. DNA for the CDR3: TGCAGCGTTGCCTCGACTAGCGGGTCACGGGGTGAGCAGTTCTTC.